This TCR beta chain is from a study of blood T cell repertoires in COVID-19. On the study more broadly: Samples came from the United States, Italy and Spain, spanning acute and convalescent COVID-19. T cells, B-cell-depleted T cells, or PBMCs supplied cDNA or gDNA.

The CDR3 totals 16 residues. V lost 1 base and J lost 2, with 14 bases in between. Per the germline V gene, CDR1 is SGHRS and CDR2 is YFSETQ. Authors' methods: Amplification of reference gene primers was used by the study to estimate nucleated cell counts. Method: immunoSEQ multiplex PCR; TCRdb's copy keeps in-frame clones and lacks some. V and J calls plus clone size are reproduced from that table; the DNA served to infer D and trimming. Among about 62,000 clones listed, approximately 80% were seen once. The specimen sequenced was peripheral blood. The TCR was taken from a man aged 60 to 75 with acute or convalescent COVID-19. This chain joins TRBV5-1 and TRBJ2-3; the D gene is possibly TRBD2 (5 bases). The CDR3 DNA sequence: TGCGCCAGCAGCTTGAATCTAGGCGGGTCCACAGATACGCAGTATTTT. Protein: CASSLNLGGSTDTQYF. The full variable domain, with the rest looked up from reference TRBV5-1 and TRBJ2-3, is KAGVTQTPRYLIKTRGQQVTLSCSPISGHRSVSWYQQTPGQGLQFLFEYFSETQRNKGNFPGRFSGRQFSNSRSEMNVSTLELGDSALYLCASSLNLGGSTDTQYFGPGTRLTVL.